This T cell receptor beta chain was retrieved from a study of cytomegalovirus exposure and HLA in healthy donors. Both 60 Vbeta primers and 13 Jbeta primers went into the PCR. The data were produced by immunoSEQ multiplex PCR, yet TCRdb's version contains in-frame clones alone and is incomplete. The sample holds approximately 82,000 clones; around 10% are singletons and the top ten take more than 20%. Study outcomes and limitations: Previous analysis showed most TCR beta V segments were productive about 87% or about 30% of the time. The authors enumerated around 150 TCR beta chains as linked to cytomegalovirus. Some V segments, TRBV6-2 and TRBV6-3 among them, were indistinguishable and were therefore excluded.

CDR1 and CDR2 (germline): SGHTA, FQGNSA. CDR3 length equals 14 residues. Unmatched junction bases numbered 5, after V lost 7 bases and J lost 5 bases. This clone was seen a handful of times. Its target is unknown. The chain employs TRBV7-2 and TRBJ2-5, with TRBD2 matching over 12 bases. The sequence was collected from a man in his sixties in good health and CMV-seropositive. The sample comprised PBMCs. This CDR3 reads CASTLAGGHETQYF. CDR3 in DNA: TGTGCCAGCACCCTAGCGGGGGGGCATGAGACCCAGTACTTC.